This is a list of T cell receptor beta chains from one sample in a study of T-cell reconstitution after alpha-beta-depleted transplantation in children. In TCRdb, the PCR reads were re-called with MiXCR into one record per CDR3 protein. This table has around 340,000 distinct CDR3 sequences, roughly 14% appearing once. This specimen consisted of PBMCs, obtained from the stem cell graft. The receptors shown here come from a human donor who donated a stem cell graft to a child with Fanconi anemia. The CDR3 runs from the conserved cysteine through the conserved F or W. D genes are given only for firm matches. The size of a clone is reported for some rows only, either as once, few or many, or as a class for expanded clones.

d_gene	j_gene	v_gene	abundance	CDR3aa	CDR3nt
-	TRBJ2-3	TRBV15	few	CATSREEAPLVVYF	TGTGCCACCAGCAGAGAAGAGGCTCCCCTCGTAGTTTATTTT
-	TRBJ1-1	TRBV6-5	few	CASSYAWTVNTEAFF	TGTGCCAGCAGCTACGCTTGGACAGTGAACACTGAAGCTTTCTTT
TRBD2	TRBJ2-1	TRBV5-1	many	CASSLQPGTSGNEQFF	TGCGCCAGCAGCTTACAACCCGGGACTAGCGGCAATGAGCAGTTCTTC
-	TRBJ1-1	TRBV5-1	few	CASSLEGTTGKAFF	TGCGCCAGCAGCCTGGAAGGGACAACTGGAAAAGCTTTCTTT
TRBD1	TRBJ2-1	TRBV5-4	many	CASSQNGYDRGGEQFF	TGTGCCAGCAGCCAAAATGGTTATGACAGGGGGGGTGAGCAGTTCTTC
TRBD2	TRBJ2-3	TRBV30	-	CAWSVTSGGRVRQYF	TGTGCCTGGAGTGTAACTAGCGGGGGCCGAGTGAGGCAGTATTTT
TRBD1	TRBJ1-4	TRBV7-9	-	CASSFLGTGVREKLFF	TGTGCCAGCAGCTTTCTCGGGACAGGGGTTCGGGAAAAACTGTTTTTT
TRBD1	TRBJ2-5	TRBV6-2/TRBV6-3	few	CASRRQGVGETQYF	TGTGCCAGCAGACGACAGGGGGTAGGAGAGACCCAGTACTTC
-	TRBJ1-2	TRBV7-9	few	CASSLNEEGYTF	TGTGCCAGCAGCTTAAACGAGGAAGGCTACACCTTC
TRBD2	TRBJ2-1	TRBV7-9	few	CASSTRTSGADEQFF	TGTGCCAGCAGCACCCGGACTAGCGGGGCGGATGAGCAGTTCTTC
-	TRBJ1-5	TRBV11-2	-	CASSSGDDQPQHF	TGTGCCAGCAGCTCCGGAGATGACCAGCCCCAGCATTTT
-	TRBJ2-3	TRBV5-5	many	CASSFGDTQYF	TGTGCCAGCAGCTTCGGAGATACGCAGTATTTT
-	TRBJ2-1	TRBV20-1	many	CSAIVGTYNEQFF	TGCAGTGCTATTGTAGGGACCTACAATGAGCAGTTCTTC
-	TRBJ1-1	TRBV29-1	-	CSVSGSAGEAFF	TGCAGCGTTTCCGGATCCGCTGGAGAAGCTTTCTTT
-	TRBJ2-5	TRBV20-1	-	CSARSPHSSPETQYF	TGCAGTGCTAGATCTCCTCATAGTAGCCCGGAGACCCAGTACTTC
-	TRBJ1-1	TRBV12-3/TRBV12-4	many	CASSFTGMNTEAFF	TGTGCCAGCAGTTTTACAGGGATGAACACTGAAGCTTTCTTT
-	TRBJ2-7	TRBV7-2	few	CASSSRGSEPLGTYEQYF	TGTGCCAGCAGCTCTCGAGGATCAGAGCCCCTAGGAACCTACGAGCAGTACTTC
-	TRBJ1-6	TRBV4-3	many	CASSQVDYGGSPLHF	TGCGCCAGCAGCCAAGTCGATTACGGGGGTTCACCCCTCCACTTT
-	TRBJ2-3	TRBV28	many	CASSQRDFQSTDTQYF	TGTGCCAGCAGCCAAAGGGACTTCCAATCCACAGATACGCAGTATTTT
-	TRBJ2-7	TRBV7-2	many	CASSLGTDMPYEQYF	TGTGCCAGCAGCTTAGGGACAGACATGCCCTACGAGCAGTACTTC
TRBD1	TRBJ2-1	TRBV5-1	many	CASRLQGMDNEQFF	TGCGCCAGCAGACTACAGGGGATGGACAATGAGCAGTTCTTC
-	TRBJ2-7	TRBV4-2	-	CASSQDKPYEQYF	TGTGCCAGCAGCCAAGATAAGCCCTACGAGCAGTACTTC
-	TRBJ2-4	TRBV30	-	CAWSVDGTQNIQYF	TGTGCCTGGAGTGTTGACGGGACCCAAAACATTCAGTACTTC
-	TRBJ1-1	TRBV6-5	-	CASSYSNQGTTEAFF	TGTGCCAGCAGTTACTCGAATCAGGGGACTACTGAAGCTTTCTTT
-	TRBJ2-2	TRBV4-3	few	CASSQGTPWARANTGELFF	TGCGCCAGCAGCCAAGGCACTCCGTGGGCTCGGGCGAACACCGGGGAGCTGTTTTTT
-	TRBJ2-1	TRBV3-1	few	CASSQDWNEQFF	TGTGCCAGCAGCCAAGATTGGAATGAGCAGTTCTTC
-	TRBJ2-7	TRBV20-1	-	CSASLGSYEQYF	TGCAGTGCTAGCCTGGGGTCCTACGAGCAGTACTTC
-	TRBJ2-3	TRBV13	-	CASSSRRGISTDTQYF	TGTGCCAGCAGCTCCCGGCGGGGCATTAGCACAGATACGCAGTATTTT
-	TRBJ2-1	TRBV11-2	few	CASSTLALGFNEQFF	TGTGCCAGCAGCACCTTGGCCCTCGGGTTCAATGAGCAGTTCTTC
-	TRBJ2-3	TRBV6-2/TRBV6-3	few	CASSLDPTGGTDTQYF	TGTGCCAGCAGTCTGGACCCTACTGGGGGCACAGATACGCAGTATTTT
-	TRBJ2-1	TRBV28	few	CASSQWGGMGNEQFF	TGTGCCAGCAGCCAATGGGGGGGCATGGGGAATGAGCAGTTCTTC
-	TRBJ1-6	TRBV20-1	-	CSARGSQGGSPLHF	TGCAGTGCTAGAGGCTCGCAGGGAGGTTCACCCCTCCACTTT
-	TRBJ2-2	TRBV29-1	many	CSVENSYTGELFF	TGCAGCGTTGAGAACAGCTACACCGGGGAGCTGTTTTTT
TRBD1	TRBJ2-1	TRBV20-1	-	CSAPNRGNEQFF	TGCAGTGCTCCGAACAGGGGCAATGAGCAGTTCTTC
-	TRBJ2-4	TRBV29-1	many	CSVGGAGNIQYF	TGCAGCGTTGGGGGGGCCGGGAACATTCAGTACTTC
TRBD1	TRBJ2-1	TRBV7-2	-	CASNPQGTDNEQFF	TGTGCCAGCAACCCGCAGGGGACAGACAATGAGCAGTTCTTC
-	TRBJ1-1	TRBV3-1	many	CASREGESGTEAFF	TGTGCCAGCAGAGAAGGGGAATCGGGCACTGAAGCTTTCTTT
-	TRBJ2-3	TRBV25-1	-	CASSGQTGDTQYF	TGTGCCAGTTCTGGGCAAACTGGGGATACGCAGTATTTT
TRBD1	TRBJ1-2	TRBV2	-	CASSQDRGNGYTF	TGTGCCAGCAGCCAGGACAGGGGGAATGGCTACACCTTC
TRBD1	TRBJ1-5	TRBV3-1	few	CASSRTGVWQPQHF	TGTGCCAGCAGCCGAACAGGGGTCTGGCAGCCCCAGCATTTT
TRBD1	TRBJ1-5	TRBV12-3/TRBV12-4	few	CASSPGGGIIPQHF	TGTGCCAGCAGTCCCGGAGGGGGCATAATTCCCCAGCATTTT
-	TRBJ2-2	TRBV7-6	few	CASSDDRAGELFF	TGTGCCAGCAGCGACGACAGAGCCGGGGAGCTGTTTTTT
-	TRBJ2-3	TRBV4-2	-	CASSLGTGEGDTQYF	TGTGCCAGCAGCCTTGGGACTGGCGAAGGAGATACGCAGTATTTT
TRBD1	TRBJ1-1	TRBV6-5	few	CASTTMMAEGALTEAFF	TGTGCCAGCACCACCATGATGGCCGAGGGGGCGCTCACTGAAGCTTTCTTT
-	TRBJ2-5	TRBV5-1	many	CASSLRYQETQYF	TGCGCCAGCAGCCTACGGTACCAAGAGACCCAGTACTTC
TRBD2	TRBJ2-7	TRBV5-5	-	CASSLQRGGFLSYEQYF	TGTGCCAGCAGCTTGCAGCGGGGGGGCTTTCTCTCCTACGAGCAGTACTTC
-	TRBJ2-3	TRBV5-1	few	CASSFWGLVSTDTQYF	TGCGCCAGCAGCTTTTGGGGACTCGTTAGCACAGATACGCAGTATTTT
TRBD1	TRBJ2-5	TRBV29-1	many	CSVGTGNRETQYF	TGCAGCGTCGGGACAGGGAACAGGGAGACCCAGTACTTC
-	TRBJ2-3	TRBV20-1	many	CSATPGATDTQYF	TGCAGTGCTACTCCAGGGGCTACAGATACGCAGTATTTT
-	TRBJ2-5	TRBV6-2/TRBV6-3	-	CASSRTVETQYF	TGTGCCAGCAGTCGGACAGTAGAGACCCAGTACTTC
-	TRBJ2-3	TRBV30	few	CAWSHLGTSPDTQYF	TGTGCCTGGTCTCACCTCGGGACGTCCCCAGATACGCAGTATTTT
TRBD2	TRBJ2-1	TRBV10-3	many	CAIAGDRGEQFF	TGTGCCATCGCGGGGGACCGGGGGGAGCAGTTCTTC